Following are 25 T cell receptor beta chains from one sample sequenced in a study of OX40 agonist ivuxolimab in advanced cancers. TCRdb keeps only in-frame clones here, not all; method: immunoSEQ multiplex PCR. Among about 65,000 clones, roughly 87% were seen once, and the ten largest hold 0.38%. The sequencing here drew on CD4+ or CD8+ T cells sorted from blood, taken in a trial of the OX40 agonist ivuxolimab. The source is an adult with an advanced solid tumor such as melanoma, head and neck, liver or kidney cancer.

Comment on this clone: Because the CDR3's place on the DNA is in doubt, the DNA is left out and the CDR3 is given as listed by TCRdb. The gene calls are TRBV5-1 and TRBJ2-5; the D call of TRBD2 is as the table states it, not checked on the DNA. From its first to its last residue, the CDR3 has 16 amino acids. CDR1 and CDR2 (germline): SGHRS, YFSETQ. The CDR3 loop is CASSTSQRGGRETQYF.

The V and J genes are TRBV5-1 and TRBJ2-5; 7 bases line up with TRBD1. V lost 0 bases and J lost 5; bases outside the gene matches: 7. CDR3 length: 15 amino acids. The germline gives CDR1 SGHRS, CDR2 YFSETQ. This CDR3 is CASSLARGGSETQYF. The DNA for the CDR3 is TGCGCCAGCAGCTTGGCTAGAGGGGGCTCGGAGACCCAGTACTTC. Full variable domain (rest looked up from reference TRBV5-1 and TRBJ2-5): KAGVTQTPRYLIKTRGQQVTLSCSPISGHRSVSWYQQTPGQGLQFLFEYFSETQRNKGNFPGRFSGRQFSNSRSEMNVSTLELGDSALYLCASSLARGGSETQYFGPGTRLLVL.

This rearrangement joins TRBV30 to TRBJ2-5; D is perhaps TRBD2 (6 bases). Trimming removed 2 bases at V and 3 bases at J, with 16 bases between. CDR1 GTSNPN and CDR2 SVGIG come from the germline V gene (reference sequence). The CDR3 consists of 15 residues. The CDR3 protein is CAWSRSGLPKETQYF. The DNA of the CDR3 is TGTGCCTGGAGTCGTTCGGGACTTCCTAAAGAGACCCAGTACTTC.

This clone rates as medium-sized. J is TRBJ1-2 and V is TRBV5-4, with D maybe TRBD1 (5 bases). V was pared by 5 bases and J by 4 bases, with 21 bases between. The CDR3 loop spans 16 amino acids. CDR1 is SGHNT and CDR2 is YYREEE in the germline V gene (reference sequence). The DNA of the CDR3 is TGTGCCAGCAGTTACTCAAGTGGGTTGGGGGGCTATGGCTACACCTTC. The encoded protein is CASSYSSGLGGYGYTF.

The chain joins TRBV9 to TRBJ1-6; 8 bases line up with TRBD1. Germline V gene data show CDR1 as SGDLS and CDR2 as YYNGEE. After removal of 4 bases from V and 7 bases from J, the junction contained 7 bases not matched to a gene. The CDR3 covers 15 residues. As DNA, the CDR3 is TGTGCCAGCAGCTTGACAGGGGTGGCAAATTCACCCCTCCACTTT. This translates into CASSLTGVANSPLHF.

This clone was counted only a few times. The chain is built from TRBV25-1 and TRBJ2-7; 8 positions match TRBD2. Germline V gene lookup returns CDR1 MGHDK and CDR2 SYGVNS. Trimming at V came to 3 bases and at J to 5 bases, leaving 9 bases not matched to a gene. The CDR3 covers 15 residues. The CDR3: CASSDGDGRVNEQYF. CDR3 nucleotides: TGTGCCAGCAGTGATGGGGACGGGAGGGTTAACGAGCAGTACTTC.

The CDR3 region has the DNA TGTGCCAGCAGTTTCAACTTACCCACAGATACGCAGTATTTT. Amino acid sequence: CASSFNLPTDTQYF. This sequence joins TRBV6-6 and TRBJ2-3; D remains ambiguous. CDR1 is MNHNY and CDR2 is SVGAGI in the germline V gene (reference sequence). The CDR3 runs to 14 residues. Trimming removed 4 bases from V and 2 bases from J, with 10 bases in between.

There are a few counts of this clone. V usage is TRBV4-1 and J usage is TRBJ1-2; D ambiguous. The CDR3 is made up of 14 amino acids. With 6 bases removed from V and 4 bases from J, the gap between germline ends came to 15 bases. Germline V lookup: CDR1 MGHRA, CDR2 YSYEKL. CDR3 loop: CASSPPAGVYGYTF. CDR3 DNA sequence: TGCGCCAGCAGTCCTCCGGCCGGGGTCTATGGCTACACCTTC.

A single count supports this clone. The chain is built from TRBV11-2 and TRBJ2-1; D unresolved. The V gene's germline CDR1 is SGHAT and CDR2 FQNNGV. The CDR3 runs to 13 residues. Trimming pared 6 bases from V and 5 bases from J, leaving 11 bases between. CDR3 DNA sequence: TGTGCCAGCAGGGCGTTCTCGGACAATGAGCAGTTCTTC. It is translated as CASRAFSDNEQFF.

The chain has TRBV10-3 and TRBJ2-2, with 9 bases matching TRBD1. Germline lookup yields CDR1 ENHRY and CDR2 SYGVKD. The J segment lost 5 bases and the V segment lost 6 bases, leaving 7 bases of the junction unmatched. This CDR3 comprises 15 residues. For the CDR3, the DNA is TGTGCCATCAGACAACAGGGGGCGAGGACCGGGGAGCTGTTTTTT. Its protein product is CAIRQQGARTGELFF.

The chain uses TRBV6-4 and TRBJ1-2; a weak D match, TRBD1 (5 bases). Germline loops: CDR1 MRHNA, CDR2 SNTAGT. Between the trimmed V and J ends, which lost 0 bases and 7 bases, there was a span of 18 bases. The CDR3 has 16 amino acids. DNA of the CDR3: TGTGCCAGCAGTGACTCGACCGGCGACAGTAGTGTTGGCTACACCTTC. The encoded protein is CASSDSTGDSSVGYTF.

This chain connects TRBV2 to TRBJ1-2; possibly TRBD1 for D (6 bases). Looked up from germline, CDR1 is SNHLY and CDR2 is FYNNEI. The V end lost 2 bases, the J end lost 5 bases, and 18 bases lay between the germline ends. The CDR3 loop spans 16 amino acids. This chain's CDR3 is CASSESGTRTLYGYTF. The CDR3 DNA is TGTGCCAGCAGTGAATCCGGGACACGGACCCTTTATGGCTACACCTTC.

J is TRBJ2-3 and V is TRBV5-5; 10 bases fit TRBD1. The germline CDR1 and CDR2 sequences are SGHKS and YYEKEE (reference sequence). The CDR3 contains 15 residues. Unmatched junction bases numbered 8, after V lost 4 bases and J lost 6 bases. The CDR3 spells CASSPETGGRDTQYF. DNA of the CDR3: TGTGCCAGCAGCCCGGAGACAGGGGGCAGGGATACGCAGTATTTT.

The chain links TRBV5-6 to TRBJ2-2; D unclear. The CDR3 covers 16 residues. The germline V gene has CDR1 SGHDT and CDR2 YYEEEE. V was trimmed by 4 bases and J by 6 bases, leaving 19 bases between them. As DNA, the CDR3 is TGTGCCAGCAGCCCGGGCGGACCCAGGCTAGCCGGGGAGCTGTTTTTT. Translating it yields CASSPGGPRLAGELFF. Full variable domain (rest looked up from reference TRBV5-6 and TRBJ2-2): DAGVTQSPTHLIKTRGQQVTLRCSPKSGHDTVSWYQQALGQGPQFIFQYYEEEERQRGNFPDRFSGHQFPNYSSELNVNALLLGDSALYLCASSPGGPRLAGELFFGEGSRLTVL.

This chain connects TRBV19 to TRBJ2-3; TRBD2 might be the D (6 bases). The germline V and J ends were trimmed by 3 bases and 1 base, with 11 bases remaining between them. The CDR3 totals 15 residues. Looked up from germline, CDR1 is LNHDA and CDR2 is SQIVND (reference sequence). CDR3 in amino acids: CASSMGGRRTDTQYF. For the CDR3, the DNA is TGTGCCAGTAGTATGGGGGGTCGGCGCACAGATACGCAGTATTTT.

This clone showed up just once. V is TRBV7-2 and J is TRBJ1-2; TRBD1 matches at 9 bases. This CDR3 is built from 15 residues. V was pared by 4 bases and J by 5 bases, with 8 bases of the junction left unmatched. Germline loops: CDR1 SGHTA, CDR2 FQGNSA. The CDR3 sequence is CASSSTGQGRYGYTF. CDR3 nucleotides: TGTGCCAGCAGCTCAACCGGACAGGGGCGGTATGGCTACACCTTC.

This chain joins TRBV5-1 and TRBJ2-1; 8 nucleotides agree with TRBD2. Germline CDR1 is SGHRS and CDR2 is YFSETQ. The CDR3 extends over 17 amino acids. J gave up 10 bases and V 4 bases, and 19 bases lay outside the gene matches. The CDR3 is CASSLSPGASGYREQFF. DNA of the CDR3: TGCGCCAGCAGCCTGTCCCCCGGGGCTAGCGGGTACCGAGAGCAGTTCTTC.

Here the CDR3 reads CASSLWRGRNEQFF. The CDR3 DNA sequence: TGTGCCAGCAGCTTGTGGAGGGGGCGGAATGAGCAGTTCTTC. The chain couples TRBV11-3 to TRBJ2-1; D possibly corresponds to TRBD1 (7 bases). This CDR3 contains 14 residues. V was shortened by 3 bases and J by 7 bases, with 13 bases between the two germline ends. CDR1 SGHNT and CDR2 YENEEA come from the germline V gene.

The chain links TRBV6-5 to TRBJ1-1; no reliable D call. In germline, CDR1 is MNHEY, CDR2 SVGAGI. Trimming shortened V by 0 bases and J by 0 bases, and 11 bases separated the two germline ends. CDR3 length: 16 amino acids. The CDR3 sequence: CASSYSRARLNTEAFF. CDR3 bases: TGTGCCAGCAGTTACTCGAGGGCAAGATTGAACACTGAAGCTTTCTTT.

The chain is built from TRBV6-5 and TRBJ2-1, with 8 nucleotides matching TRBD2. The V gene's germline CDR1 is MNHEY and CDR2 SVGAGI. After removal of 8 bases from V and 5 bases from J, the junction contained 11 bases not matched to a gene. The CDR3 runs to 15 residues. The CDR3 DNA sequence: TGTGCCAGCGTCCGGCGGGGGGCGTTCGACAATGAGCAGTTCTTC. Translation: CASVRRGAFDNEQFF.

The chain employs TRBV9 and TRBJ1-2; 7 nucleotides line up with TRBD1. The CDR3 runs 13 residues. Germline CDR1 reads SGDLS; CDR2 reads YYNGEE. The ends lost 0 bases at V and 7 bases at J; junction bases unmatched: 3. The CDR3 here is CASSVDRGGGYTF. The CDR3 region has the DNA TGTGCCAGCAGCGTAGACAGGGGAGGTGGCTACACCTTC.

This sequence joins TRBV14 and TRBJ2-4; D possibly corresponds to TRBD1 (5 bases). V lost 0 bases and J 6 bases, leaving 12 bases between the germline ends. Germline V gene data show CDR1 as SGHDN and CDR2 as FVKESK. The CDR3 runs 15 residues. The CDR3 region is CASSQDTRTSNIQYF. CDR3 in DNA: TGTGCCAGCAGCCAAGATACCAGGACATCAAACATTCAGTACTTC.

Written as DNA, the CDR3 is TGTGCCAGCAGTTACGATCGTCAGAGTAATGAGCAGTTCTTC. Its protein is CASSYDRQSNEQFF. The chain couples TRBV7-5 to TRBJ2-1. TRBV7-5 is annotated as a pseudogene. The CDR3 sequence is 14 residues long.

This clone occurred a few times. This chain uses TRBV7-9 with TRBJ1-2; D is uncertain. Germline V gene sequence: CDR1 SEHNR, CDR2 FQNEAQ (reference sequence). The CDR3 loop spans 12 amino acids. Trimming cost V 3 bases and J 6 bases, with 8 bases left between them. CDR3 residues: CASSLSSDGYTF. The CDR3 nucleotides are TGTGCCAGCAGCTTGTCGTCCGATGGCTACACCTTC.

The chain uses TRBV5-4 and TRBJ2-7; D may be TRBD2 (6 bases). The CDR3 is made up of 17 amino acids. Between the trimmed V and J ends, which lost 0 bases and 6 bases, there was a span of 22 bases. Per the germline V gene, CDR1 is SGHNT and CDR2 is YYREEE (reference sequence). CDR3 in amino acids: CASSLGARRTMGGEQYF. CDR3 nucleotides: TGTGCCAGCAGCTTGGGAGCGAGGCGGACGATGGGGGGCGAGCAGTACTTC. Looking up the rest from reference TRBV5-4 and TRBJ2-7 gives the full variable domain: ETGVTQSPTHLIKTRGQQVTLRCSSQSGHNTVSWYQQALGQGPQFIFQYYREEENGRGNFPPRFSGLQFPNYSSELNVNALELDDSALYLCASSLGARRTMGGEQYFGPGTRLTVT.